This paragraph reports one T cell receptor (beta chain). Its antigen is as yet unknown. The CDR3 sequence is 15 residues long. With V trimmed by 1 base and J by 10 bases, 7 bases remained unmatched. CDR1 is SGDLS, CDR2 YYNGEE, per germline. These data originate in a study of T cells in localized non-small cell lung cancer. Clones were sequenced by immunoSEQ multiplex PCR, and TCRdb holds only the in-frame ones, with some missing. The repertoire consists of tens of thousands of clones, with around 92% occurring once and the leading ten covering over 3.5%. Findings and limits, study-wide: Uninvolved adjacent lung had more T cell clonality than any other tissue, topping tumor.

The sequences come from peripheral blood mononuclear cells, collected before any cancer treatment. The sequence was obtained from a woman between 40 and 69 years old with stage III lung adenocarcinoma. The V and J genes are TRBV9 and TRBJ1-6; 8 nucleotides align to TRBD1. CDR3 nucleotides: TGTGCCAGCAGCGTAAACGGACAGGGAATCTCACCCCTCCACTTT. This gives the protein CASSVNGQGISPLHF.